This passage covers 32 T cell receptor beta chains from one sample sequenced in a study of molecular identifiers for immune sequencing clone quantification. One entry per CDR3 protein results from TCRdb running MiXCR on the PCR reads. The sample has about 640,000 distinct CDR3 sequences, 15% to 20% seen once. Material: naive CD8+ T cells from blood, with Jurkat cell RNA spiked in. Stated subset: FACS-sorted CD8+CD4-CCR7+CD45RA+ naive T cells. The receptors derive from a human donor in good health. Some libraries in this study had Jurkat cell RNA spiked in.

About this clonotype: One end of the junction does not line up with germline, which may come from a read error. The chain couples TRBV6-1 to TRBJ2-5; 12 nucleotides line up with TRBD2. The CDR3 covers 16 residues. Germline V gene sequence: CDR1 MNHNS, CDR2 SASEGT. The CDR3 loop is CASSSPTSGGGETQYF. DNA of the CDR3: TGCGCCAGCAGTTCGCCGACTAGCGGGGGCGGTGAGACCCAGTACTTC.

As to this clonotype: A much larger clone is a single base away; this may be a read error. The CDR3 nucleotides are TGTGCCGCCAGCAGAGATCGGGACAGGAGTACCTACGAGCAGTACTTC. It specifies CAASRDRDRSTYEQYF. This chain joins TRBV15 and TRBJ2-7, with 8 nucleotides matching TRBD1. Germline assignment: CDR1 LNHNV and CDR2 YYDKDF (reference sequence). This CDR3 comprises 16 residues.

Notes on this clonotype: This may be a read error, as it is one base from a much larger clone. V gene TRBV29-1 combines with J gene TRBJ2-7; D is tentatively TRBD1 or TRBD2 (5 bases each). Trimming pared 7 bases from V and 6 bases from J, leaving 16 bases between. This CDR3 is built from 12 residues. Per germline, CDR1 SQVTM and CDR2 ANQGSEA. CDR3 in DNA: TGCAGCGCTGGGGGAGCGGCCTGCGAGCAGTACTTC. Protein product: CSAGGAACEQYF.

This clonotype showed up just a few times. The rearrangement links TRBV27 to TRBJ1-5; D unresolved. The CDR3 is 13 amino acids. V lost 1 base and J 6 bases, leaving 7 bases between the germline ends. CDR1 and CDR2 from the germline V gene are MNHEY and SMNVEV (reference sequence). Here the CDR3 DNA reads TGTGCCAGCAGTTTATATTTGAGTCAGCCCCAGCATTTT. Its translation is CASSLYLSQPQHF.

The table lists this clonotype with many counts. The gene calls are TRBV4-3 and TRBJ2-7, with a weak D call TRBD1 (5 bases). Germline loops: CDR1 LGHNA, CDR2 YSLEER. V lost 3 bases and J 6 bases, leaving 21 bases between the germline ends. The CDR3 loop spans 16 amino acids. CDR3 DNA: TGCGCCAGCAGCCAGGTTTCAGACAGTATTGGGGTCGAGCAGTACTTC. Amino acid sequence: CASSQVSDSIGVEQYF.

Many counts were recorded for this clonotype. The CDR3 is CASSQAFGTEAFF. Here the CDR3 DNA reads TGCGCCAGCAGCCAGGCTTTTGGCACTGAAGCTTTCTTT. This rearrangement joins TRBV4-1 to TRBJ1-1; D is ambiguous. Germline-derived CDR1 and CDR2 are MGHRA and YSYEKL. V was pared by 3 bases and J by 4 bases, with 9 bases between. The CDR3 covers 13 residues.

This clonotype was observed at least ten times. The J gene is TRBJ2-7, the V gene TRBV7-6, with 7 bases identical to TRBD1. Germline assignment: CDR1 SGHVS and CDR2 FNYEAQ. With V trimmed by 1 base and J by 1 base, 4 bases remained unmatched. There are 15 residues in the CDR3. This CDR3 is CASSLGPGQSYEQYF. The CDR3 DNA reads TGTGCCAGCAGCTTAGGCCCGGGACAGTCCTACGAGCAGTACTTC. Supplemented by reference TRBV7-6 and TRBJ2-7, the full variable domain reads GAGVSQSPRYKVTKRGQDVALRCDPISGHVSLYWYRQALGQGPEFLTYFNYEAQQDKSGLPNDRFSAERPEGSISTLTIQRTEQRDSAMYRCASSLGPGQSYEQYFGPGTRLTVT.

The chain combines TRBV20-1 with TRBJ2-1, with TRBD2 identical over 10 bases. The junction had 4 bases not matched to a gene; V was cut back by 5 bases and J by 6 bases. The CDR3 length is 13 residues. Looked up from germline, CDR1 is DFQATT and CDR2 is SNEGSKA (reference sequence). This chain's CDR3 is CSAFLAGVNEQFF. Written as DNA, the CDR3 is TGCAGTGCTTTCCTAGCGGGAGTCAATGAGCAGTTCTTC.

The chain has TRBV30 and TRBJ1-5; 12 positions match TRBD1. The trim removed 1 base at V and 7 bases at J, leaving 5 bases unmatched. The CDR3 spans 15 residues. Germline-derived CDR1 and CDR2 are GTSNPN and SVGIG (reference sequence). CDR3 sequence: CAWSGGQGAGQPQHF. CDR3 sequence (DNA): TGTGCCTGGAGTGGGGGACAGGGGGCAGGGCAGCCCCAGCATTTT. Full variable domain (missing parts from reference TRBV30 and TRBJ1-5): SQTIHQWPATLVQPVGSPLSLECTVEGTSNPNLYWYRQAAGRGLQLLFYSVGIGQISSEVPQNLSASRPQDRQFILSSKKLLLSDSGFYLCAWSGGQGAGQPQHFGDGTRLSIL.

DNA of the CDR3: TGTGCCAGCAGCCCCCCGGGCGGGCGACTCTACAATGAGCAGTTCTTC. Residues: CASSPPGGRLYNEQFF. J is TRBJ2-1 and V is TRBV13; weak D call: TRBD2 (5 bases). Germline CDR1 reads PRHDT; CDR2 reads FYEKMQ (reference sequence). This CDR3 is built from 16 residues. The V gene lost 5 bases and the J gene lost 3 bases, with 17 bases spanning the gap. Full variable domain (missing parts from reference TRBV13 and TRBJ2-1): AAGVIQSPRHLIKEKRETATLKCYPIPRHDTVYWYQQGPGQDPQFLISFYEKMQSDKGSIPDRFSAQQFSDYHSELNMSSLELGDSALYFCASSPPGGRLYNEQFFGPGTRLTVL.

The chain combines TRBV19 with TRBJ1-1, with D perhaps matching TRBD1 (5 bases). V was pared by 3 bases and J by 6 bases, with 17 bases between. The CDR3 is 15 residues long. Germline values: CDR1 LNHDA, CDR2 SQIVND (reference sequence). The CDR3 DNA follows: TGTGCCAGTAGTATTTTTGCGGGGGAGGCGGCTGAAGCTTTCTTT. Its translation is CASSIFAGEAAEAFF.

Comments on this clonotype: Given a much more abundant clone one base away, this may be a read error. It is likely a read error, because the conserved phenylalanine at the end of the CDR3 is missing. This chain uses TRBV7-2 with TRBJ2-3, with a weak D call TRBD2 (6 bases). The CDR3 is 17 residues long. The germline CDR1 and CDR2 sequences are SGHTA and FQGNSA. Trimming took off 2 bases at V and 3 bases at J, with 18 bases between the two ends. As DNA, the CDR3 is TGTGCCAGCAGCTTAAGGGCCGGGACTCTCGCTACAGATACGCAGTATTCT. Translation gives CASSLRAGTLATDTQYS.

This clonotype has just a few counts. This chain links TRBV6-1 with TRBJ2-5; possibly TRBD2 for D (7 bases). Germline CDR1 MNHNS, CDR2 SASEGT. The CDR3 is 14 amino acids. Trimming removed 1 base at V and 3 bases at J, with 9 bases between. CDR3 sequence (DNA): TGTGCCAGCAGTGAAGGGGAGGGGGAAGAGACCCAGTACTTC. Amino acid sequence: CASSEGEGEETQYF.

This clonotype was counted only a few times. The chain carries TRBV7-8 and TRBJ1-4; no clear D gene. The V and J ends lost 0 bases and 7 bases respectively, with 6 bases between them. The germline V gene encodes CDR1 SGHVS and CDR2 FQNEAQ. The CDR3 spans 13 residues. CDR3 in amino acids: CASSLANFEKLFF. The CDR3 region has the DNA TGTGCCAGCAGCTTAGCCAACTTTGAAAAACTGTTTTTT.

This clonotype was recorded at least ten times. DNA of the CDR3: TGTGCCAGCAGCCGTCTCACAGGGGTCTCCCAAGAGACCCAGTACTTC. Its protein is CASSRLTGVSQETQYF. The rearrangement joins TRBV3-1 to TRBJ2-5; 7 bases are shared with TRBD1. The V gene's germline CDR1 is LGHDT and CDR2 YNNKEL (reference sequence). This CDR3 region has 16 residues. V trimming: 4 bases; J trimming: 1 base; junction bases outside the gene matches: 9.

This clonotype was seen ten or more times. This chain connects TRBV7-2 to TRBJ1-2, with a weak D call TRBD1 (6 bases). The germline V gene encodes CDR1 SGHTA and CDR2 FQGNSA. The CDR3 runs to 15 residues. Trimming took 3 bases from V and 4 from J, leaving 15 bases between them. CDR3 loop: CASSFSNRDIYGYTF. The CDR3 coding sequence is TGTGCCAGCAGCTTCTCGAATCGGGACATCTATGGCTACACCTTC.

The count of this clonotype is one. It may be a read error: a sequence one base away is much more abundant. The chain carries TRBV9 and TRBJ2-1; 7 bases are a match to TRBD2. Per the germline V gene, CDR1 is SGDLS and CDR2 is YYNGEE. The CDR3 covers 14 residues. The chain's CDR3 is CASSISGIYNGQFF. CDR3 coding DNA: TGTGCCAGCAGCATCAGCGGGATCTACAATGGGCAGTTCTTC.

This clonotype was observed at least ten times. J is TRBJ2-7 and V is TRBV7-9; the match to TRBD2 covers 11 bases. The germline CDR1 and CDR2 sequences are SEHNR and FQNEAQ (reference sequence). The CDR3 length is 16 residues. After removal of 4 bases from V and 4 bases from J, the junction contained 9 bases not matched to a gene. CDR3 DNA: TGTGCCAGCAGCTACAACACGATAGCGGGAGGGTACGAGCAGTACTTC. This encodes CASSYNTIAGGYEQYF. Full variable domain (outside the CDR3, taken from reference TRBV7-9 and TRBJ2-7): DTGVSQNPRHKITKRGQNVTFRCDPISEHNRLYWYRQTLGQGPEFLTYFQNEAQLEKSRLLSDRFSAERPKGSFSTLEIQRTEQGDSAMYLCASSYNTIAGGYEQYFGPGTRLTVT.

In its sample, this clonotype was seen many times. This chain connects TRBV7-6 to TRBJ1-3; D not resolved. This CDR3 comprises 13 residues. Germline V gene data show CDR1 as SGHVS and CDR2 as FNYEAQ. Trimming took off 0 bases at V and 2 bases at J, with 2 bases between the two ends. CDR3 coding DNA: TGTGCCAGCAGCTTAGCTCCTGGAAACACCATATATTTT. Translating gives CASSLAPGNTIYF.

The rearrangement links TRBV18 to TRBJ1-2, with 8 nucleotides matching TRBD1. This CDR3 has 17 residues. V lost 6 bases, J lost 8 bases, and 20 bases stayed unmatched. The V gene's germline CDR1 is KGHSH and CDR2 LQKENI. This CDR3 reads CASSPQILTGDPGGYTF. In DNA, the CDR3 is TGTGCCAGCTCCCCGCAAATATTGACAGGGGACCCAGGAGGCTACACCTTC.

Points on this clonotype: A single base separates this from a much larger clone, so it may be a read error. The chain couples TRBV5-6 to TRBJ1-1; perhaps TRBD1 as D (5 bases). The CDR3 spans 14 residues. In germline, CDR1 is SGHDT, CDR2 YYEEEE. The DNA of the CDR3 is TGTGCCAGCAGCTTGGTGCAGGGTCACACTGGAGCTTTCTTT. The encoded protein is CASSLVQGHTGAFF.

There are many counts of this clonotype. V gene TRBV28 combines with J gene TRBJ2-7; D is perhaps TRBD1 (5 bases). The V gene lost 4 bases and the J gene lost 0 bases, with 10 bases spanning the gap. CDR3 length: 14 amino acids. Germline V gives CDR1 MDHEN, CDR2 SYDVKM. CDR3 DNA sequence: TGTGCCAGCAGTTCAAGGGGTAACTCCTACGAGCAGTACTTC. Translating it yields CASSSRGNSYEQYF.

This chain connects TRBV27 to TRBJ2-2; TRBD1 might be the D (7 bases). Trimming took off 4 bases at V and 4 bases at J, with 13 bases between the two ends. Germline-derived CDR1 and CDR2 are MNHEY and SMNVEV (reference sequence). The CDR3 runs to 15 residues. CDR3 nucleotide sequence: TGTGCCAGCAGTTCGCGGGACAGCATCACCGGGGAGCTGTTTTTT. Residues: CASSSRDSITGELFF.

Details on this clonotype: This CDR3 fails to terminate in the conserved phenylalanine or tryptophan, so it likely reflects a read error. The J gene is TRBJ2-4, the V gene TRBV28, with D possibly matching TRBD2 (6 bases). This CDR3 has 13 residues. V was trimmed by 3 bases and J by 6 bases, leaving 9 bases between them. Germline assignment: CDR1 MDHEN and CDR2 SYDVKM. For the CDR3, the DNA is TGTGCCAGCAGTTTGCGGGGATCAAACATTCAGTACCTC. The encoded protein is CASSLRGSNIQYL.

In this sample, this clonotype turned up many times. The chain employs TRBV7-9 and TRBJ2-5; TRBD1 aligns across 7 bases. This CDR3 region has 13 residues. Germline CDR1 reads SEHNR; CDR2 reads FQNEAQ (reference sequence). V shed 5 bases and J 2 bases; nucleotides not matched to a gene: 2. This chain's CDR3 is CASSPQGQETQYF. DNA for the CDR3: TGTGCCAGCAGCCCACAGGGGCAAGAGACCCAGTACTTC.

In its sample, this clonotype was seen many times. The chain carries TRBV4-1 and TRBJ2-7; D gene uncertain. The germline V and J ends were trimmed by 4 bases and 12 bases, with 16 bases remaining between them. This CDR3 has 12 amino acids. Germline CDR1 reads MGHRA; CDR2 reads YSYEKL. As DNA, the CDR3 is TGCGCCAGCAGCCGAAACGACGGATCTAGGTACTTC. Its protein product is CASSRNDGSRYF.

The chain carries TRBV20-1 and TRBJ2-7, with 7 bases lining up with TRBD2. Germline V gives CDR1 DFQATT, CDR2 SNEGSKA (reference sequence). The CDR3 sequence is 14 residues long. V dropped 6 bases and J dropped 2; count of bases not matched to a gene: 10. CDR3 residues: CSARRAGEAYEQYF. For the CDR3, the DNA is TGCAGTGCGAGGCGGGCGGGAGAAGCCTACGAGCAGTACTTC.

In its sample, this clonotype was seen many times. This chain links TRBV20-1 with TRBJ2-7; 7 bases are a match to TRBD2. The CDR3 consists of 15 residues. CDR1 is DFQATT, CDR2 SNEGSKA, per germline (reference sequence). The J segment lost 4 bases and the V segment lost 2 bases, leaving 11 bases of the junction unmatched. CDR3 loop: CSARQGSGLGYEQYF. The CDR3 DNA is TGCAGTGCTAGACAGGGTAGCGGGCTGGGGTACGAGCAGTACTTC.

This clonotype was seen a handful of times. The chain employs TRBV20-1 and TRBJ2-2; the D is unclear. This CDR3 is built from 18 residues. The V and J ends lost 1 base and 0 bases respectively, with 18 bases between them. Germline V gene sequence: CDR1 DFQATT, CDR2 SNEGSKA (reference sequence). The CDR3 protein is CSARVPPGLYPNTGELFF. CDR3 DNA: TGCAGTGCTAGAGTCCCCCCTGGGCTGTACCCGAACACCGGGGAGCTGTTTTTT.

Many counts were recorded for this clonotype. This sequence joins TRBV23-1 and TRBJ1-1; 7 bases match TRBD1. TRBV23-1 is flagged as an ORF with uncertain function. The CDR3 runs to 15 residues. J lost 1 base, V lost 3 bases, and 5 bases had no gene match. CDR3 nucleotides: TGCGCCAGCAGTCATGGCAGGGGGACGAACACTGAAGCTTTCTTT. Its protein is CASSHGRGTNTEAFF.

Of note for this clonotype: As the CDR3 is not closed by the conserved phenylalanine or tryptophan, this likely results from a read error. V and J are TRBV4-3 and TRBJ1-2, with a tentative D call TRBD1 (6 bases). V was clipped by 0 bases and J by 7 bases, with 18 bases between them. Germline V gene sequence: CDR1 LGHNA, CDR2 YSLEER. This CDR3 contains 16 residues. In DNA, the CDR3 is TGCGCCAGCAGCCAAGAGATGATACAGGGCGCTATTGGCTACACCCTC. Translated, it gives CASSQEMIQGAIGYTL.

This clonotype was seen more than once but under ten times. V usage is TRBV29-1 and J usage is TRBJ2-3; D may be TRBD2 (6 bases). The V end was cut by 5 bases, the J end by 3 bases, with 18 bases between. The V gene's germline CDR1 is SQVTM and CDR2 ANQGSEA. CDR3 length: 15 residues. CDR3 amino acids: CSVFWAGWGTDTQYF. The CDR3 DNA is TGCAGCGTTTTCTGGGCGGGATGGGGAACAGATACGCAGTATTTT.